The 17 T cell receptor beta chains in this list originate from one sample, sequenced in a study of blood T cell repertoires in COVID-19. Assay used: immunoSEQ multiplex PCR; TCRdb lists only in-frame clones, some missing. Among approximately 180,000 clones listed, roughly 77% were seen once. The specimen was PBMCs or T cells enriched from blood (not recorded which). Receptors originate from a woman between 45 and 60 years old with acute COVID-19.

The rearrangement joins TRBV19 to TRBJ1-2, with 11 bases identical to TRBD1. The CDR3 is made up of 13 amino acids. V trimming: 3 bases; J trimming: 11 bases; junction bases outside the gene matches: 5. Per germline, CDR1 LNHDA and CDR2 SQIVND (reference sequence). The CDR3 coding sequence is TGTGCCAGTAGTATTGGACAGGGGGCGCGGTACACCTTC. Translation: CASSIGQGARYTF. The variable domain in full, completed from reference TRBV19 and TRBJ1-2, reads DGGITQSPKYLFRKEGQNVTLSCEQNLNHDAMYWYRQDPGQGLRLIYYSQIVNDFQKGDIAEGYSVSREKKESFPLTVTSAQKNPTAFYLCASSIGQGARYTFGSGTRLTVV.

The J gene is TRBJ1-6, the V gene TRBV9; 9 bases align to TRBD1. V trimming: 3 bases; J trimming: 8 bases; junction bases outside the gene matches: 9. Germline V CDR1 and CDR2: SGDLS, YYNGEE. The CDR3 covers 16 residues. CDR3 coding DNA: TGTGCCAGCAGCGAACAGGGGGCGTCTATTGATTCACCCCTCCACTTT. Encoded protein: CASSEQGASIDSPLHF.

This CDR3 is CASSYSRDTGELFF. The CDR3 nucleotides are TGTGCCAGCAGCTACTCCCGGGACACCGGGGAGCTGTTTTTT. V is TRBV7-3 and J is TRBJ2-2; no clear D gene. The V and J ends lost 4 bases and 3 bases respectively, with 9 bases between them. The CDR3 is 14 amino acids. Per germline, CDR1 SGHTA and CDR2 FQGTGA.

The chain is built from TRBV7-3 and TRBJ1-1, with 8 bases aligning to TRBD1. The length of the CDR3 is 14 residues. The germline V gene has CDR1 SGHTA and CDR2 FQGTGA. Germline trimming cut 1 base from V and 7 bases from J; bases unmatched to any gene: 5. CDR3 region: CASSLRAGGSEAFF. The CDR3 DNA reads TGTGCCAGCAGCTTAAGGGCAGGGGGCAGTGAAGCTTTCTTT.

The V and J genes are TRBV24-1 and TRBJ2-2; TRBD1 matches 9 bases. The junction had 4 bases not matched to a gene; V was cut back by 3 bases and J by 3 bases. The CDR3 length is 16 residues. Per the germline V gene, CDR1 is KGHDR and CDR2 is SFDVKD. CDR3 sequence reads: CATSDGQGIDTGELFF. Written as DNA, the CDR3 is TGTGCCACCAGTGATGGACAGGGGATCGACACCGGGGAGCTGTTTTTT.

V and J are TRBV29-1 and TRBJ2-1; TRBD1 might be the D (6 bases). The CDR3 runs to 12 residues. The germline V gene encodes CDR1 SQVTM and CDR2 ANQGSEA. Trimming removed 3 bases at V and 6 bases at J, with 9 bases between. CDR3 DNA sequence: TGCAGCGTTGAGGACAGCCTCAATGAGCAGTTCTTC. This encodes CSVEDSLNEQFF.

The chain has TRBV7-2 and TRBJ2-3; D is perhaps TRBD1 (5 bases). CDR1 and CDR2 (germline): SGHTA, FQGNSA. V lost 0 bases and J lost 2, with 6 bases in between. This CDR3 region has 14 residues. CDR3 DNA: TGTGCCAGCAGCTTAGCGGGGCCCACAGATACGCAGTATTTT. Encoded protein: CASSLAGPTDTQYF. Drawing the rest from reference TRBV7-2 and TRBJ2-3, the complete variable domain is GAGVSQSPSNKVTEKGKDVELRCDPISGHTALYWYRQSLGQGLEFLIYFQGNSAPDKSGLPSDRFSAERTGGSVSTLTIQRTQQEDSAVYLCASSLAGPTDTQYFGPGTRLTVL.

CDR3 in DNA: TGTGCCAGCAGTCCTGGGGAAGGACATGGTCAGCCCCAGCATTTT. It translates to CASSPGEGHGQPQHF. J is TRBJ1-5 and V is TRBV27, with D possibly matching TRBD1 (5 bases). The CDR3 is 15 amino acids. V was clipped by 5 bases and J by 6 bases, with 17 bases between them. Germline CDR1 MNHEY, CDR2 SMNVEV (reference sequence).

The chain has TRBV13 and TRBJ2-1; TRBD1 matches at 8 bases. Trimming removed 5 bases from V and 8 bases from J; junction bases left unmatched: 11. Germline V CDR1 and CDR2: PRHDT, FYEKMQ (reference sequence). CDR3 length: 15 amino acids. CDR3 in DNA: TGTGCCAGCAGCCCCCCGGACAGGGAAGTTCATGAGCAGTTCTTC. It translates to CASSPPDREVHEQFF. Together with reference TRBV13 and TRBJ2-1, the CDR3 gives the full variable domain: AAGVIQSPRHLIKEKRETATLKCYPIPRHDTVYWYQQGPGQDPQFLISFYEKMQSDKGSIPDRFSAQQFSDYHSELNMSSLELGDSALYFCASSPPDREVHEQFFGPGTRLTVL.

The chain employs TRBV5-1 and TRBJ1-2; a possible D gene is TRBD1 (6 bases). Germline CDR1 reads SGHRS; CDR2 reads YFSETQ. V shed 7 bases and J shed 3 bases, with 10 bases lying between them. The CDR3 runs to 12 residues. The CDR3 DNA reads TGCGCCAGCCGTGGGGGCGACTATGGCTACACCTTC. This translates into CASRGGDYGYTF.

The genes are TRBV15 and TRBJ1-4, with 9 bases fitting TRBD1. The CDR3 sequence is 14 residues long. With V trimmed by 5 bases and J by 7 bases, 5 bases remained unmatched. Germline V gene lookup returns CDR1 LNHNV and CDR2 YYDKDF (reference sequence). In DNA form, the CDR3 reads TGTGCCACCAGCTCACAGGGGGCAATTGAAAAACTGTTTTTT. Protein: CATSSQGAIEKLFF.

V usage is TRBV28 and J usage is TRBJ1-3; weak D call: TRBD1 (6 bases). This CDR3 is built from 15 residues. Looked up from germline, CDR1 is MDHEN and CDR2 is SYDVKM. V was trimmed by 6 bases and J by 0 bases, leaving 12 bases between them. This chain's CDR3 is CASSLQGPSGNTIYF. CDR3 sequence (DNA): TGTGCCAGCAGCCTACAGGGTCCCTCTGGAAACACCATATATTTT.

The chain uses TRBV4-2 and TRBJ2-3; D remains ambiguous. Germline CDR1 LGHNA, CDR2 YNFKEQ. The CDR3 is 13 amino acids. The germline V and J ends were trimmed by 6 bases and 6 bases, with 13 bases remaining between them. CDR3 in amino acids: CASSSSTLDTQYF. CDR3 DNA sequence: TGTGCCAGCAGTTCGTCTACCTTGGATACGCAGTATTTT.

This clone was detected only once. The genes are TRBV11-2 and TRBJ1-6; D remains unclear. From germline, CDR1 is SGHAT and CDR2 FQNNGV. The CDR3 is 18 amino acids. The V end lost 5 bases, the J end lost 0 bases, and 17 bases lay between the germline ends. This CDR3 reads CASSPNWQYSSYNSPLHF. CDR3 nucleotides: TGTGCCAGCAGCCCCAACTGGCAGTACAGCTCCTATAATTCACCCCTCCACTTT.

CDR3 DNA sequence: TGTGCCAGCAGTTACTCGACAGGGTCGAATAATTCACCCCTCCACTTT. Translation gives CASSYSTGSNNSPLHF. The chain is built from TRBV6-5 and TRBJ1-6; 7 bases line up with TRBD1. This CDR3 region has 16 residues. Trimming removed 0 bases from V and 5 bases from J; junction bases left unmatched: 4. Germline assignment: CDR1 MNHEY and CDR2 SVGAGI.

This chain joins TRBV24-1 and TRBJ2-3; possible D gene TRBD2, 6 bases. From germline, CDR1 is KGHDR and CDR2 SFDVKD. The V end was cut by 9 bases, the J end by 2 bases, with 17 bases between. The CDR3 is made up of 15 amino acids. CDR3 region: CATCAGTWATDTQYF. In DNA form, the CDR3 reads TGTGCCACCTGTGCCGGGACTTGGGCCACAGATACGCAGTATTTT.

The genes are TRBV3-1 (or the pseudogene TRBV3-2) and TRBJ2-1; tentatively, D is TRBD2 (6 bases). Germline loops: CDR1 LGHDT, CDR2 YNNKEL (reference sequence). CDR3 length equals 14 residues. V was trimmed by 1 base and J by 6 bases, leaving 10 bases between them. The CDR3 DNA reads as TGTGCCAGCAGCCAAGTGGTAGCGGTCAATGAGCAGTTCTTC. Translation: CASSQVVAVNEQFF.